Listed here is a single T cell receptor beta chain. What it recognizes is unknown. This sample is drawn from a study of post-analysis software for immune sequencing data. Regarding the study as a whole: TRBV5-6, TRBV5-1 and TRBV20-1 were among a few TRBV segments more frequent in patients than controls. Comparison with controls showed significantly lower normalized Chao1 diversity in multiple sclerosis patients. Samples made in the same batch grouped tightly together by F measure.

Trimming removed 1 base from V and 3 bases from J, with 11 bases in between. The CDR3 has 14 residues. Germline V gene sequence: CDR1 SGHKS, CDR2 YYEKEE (reference sequence). Incorporated into the TCR beta cDNA libraries were unique molecular identifiers, which served to reduce PCR and sequencing biases. TCRdb re-derived calls from the PCR reads in MiXCR, one entry per CDR3 protein. In the table there are approximately 690,000 distinct CDR3 sequences, roughly three fifths of which are singletons. The TCR was taken from a girl aged 2-9 years with multiple sclerosis. V and J are TRBV5-5 and TRBJ2-7; possibly TRBD2 for D (5 bases). Sequencing was done on a sample of blood. The CDR3 region is CASSLMSGNYEQYF. For the CDR3, the DNA is TGTGCCAGCAGCTTGATGTCCGGGAACTACGAGCAGTACTTC.